This is a list of T cell receptor beta chains from one sample in a study of blood T cells in healthy people across ages. TCRdb reprocessed the 5' RACE reads with MiXCR, giving one entry per CDR3 protein. The sample holds about 720,000 distinct CDR3 sequences; around 25% are singletons and the top ten take 3.7%. These data were also filed under a second study, of T cells of mothers and their children.

The sample taken for sequencing was blood. The receptors were gathered from a boy younger than 18 in good health. CDR3s include the opening cysteine and the closing phenylalanine or tryptophan. Fields, in order: CDR3 protein, CDR3 DNA, V gene, D gene, clone size, J gene. D genes are given only for firm matches. The size of a clone is reported for some rows only, either as once, few or many, or as a class for expanded clones.

cdr3_aa: CAISGDSYEQYF; cdr3_nt: TGTGCCATCAGTGGAGACAGTTACGAGCAGTACTTC; v_call: TRBV10-3; d_call: NA; clone_size: NA; j_call: TRBJ2-7
cdr3_aa: CASSEDRSYGYTF; cdr3_nt: TGTGCCAGCAGCGAGGACAGATCCTATGGCTACACCTTC; v_call: TRBV6-2/TRBV6-3; d_call: NA; clone_size: few; j_call: TRBJ1-2
cdr3_aa: CASSLEFRDRGYGYTF; cdr3_nt: TGCGCCAGCAGCCTAGAATTCCGGGACAGGGGCTATGGCTACACCTTC; v_call: TRBV4-3; d_call: TRBD1; clone_size: many; j_call: TRBJ1-2
cdr3_aa: CASSLSYLSSSYEQYF; cdr3_nt: TGTGCCAGCAGTCTTTCTTATCTCAGCAGTTCCTACGAGCAGTACTTC; v_call: TRBV28; d_call: NA; clone_size: NA; j_call: TRBJ2-7
cdr3_aa: CASCSGTEAFF; cdr3_nt: TGTGCCAGCTGTAGTGGGACTGAAGCTTTCTTT; v_call: TRBV12-3/TRBV12-4; d_call: NA; clone_size: NA; j_call: TRBJ1-1
cdr3_aa: CATSRTGSSYEQYF; cdr3_nt: TGTGCCACCAGCAGAACAGGGAGCTCCTACGAGCAGTACTTC; v_call: TRBV15; d_call: NA; clone_size: few; j_call: TRBJ2-7
cdr3_aa: CASSPRAVRGGTQYF; cdr3_nt: TGTGCCAGCAGTCCTCGGGCTGTTAGGGGTGGTACGCAGTATTTT; v_call: TRBV27; d_call: NA; clone_size: few; j_call: TRBJ2-3
cdr3_aa: CASSLGNGELFF; cdr3_nt: TGTGCCAGCAGCTTAGGAAACGGGGAGCTGTTTTTT; v_call: TRBV11-2; d_call: NA; clone_size: NA; j_call: TRBJ2-2
cdr3_aa: CASSLGLSKAYEQYF; cdr3_nt: TGTGCCAGCAGCTTGGGACTATCAAAGGCCTACGAGCAGTACTTC; v_call: TRBV7-2; d_call: TRBD2; clone_size: NA; j_call: TRBJ2-7
cdr3_aa: CSARDLFERGDRAYEQYF; cdr3_nt: TGCAGTGCTAGAGATCTTTTTGAGCGTGGTGACAGGGCCTACGAGCAGTACTTC; v_call: TRBV20-1; d_call: TRBD1; clone_size: NA; j_call: TRBJ2-7
cdr3_aa: CSVDSSRQNYGYTF; cdr3_nt: TGCAGCGTTGATTCGTCGCGACAGAACTATGGCTACACCTTC; v_call: TRBV29-1; d_call: NA; clone_size: NA; j_call: TRBJ1-2
cdr3_aa: CSARVGASFAGYTF; cdr3_nt: TGCAGTGCTAGAGTGGGGGCCTCGTTCGCTGGCTACACCTTC; v_call: TRBV20-1; d_call: NA; clone_size: many; j_call: TRBJ1-2
cdr3_aa: CASSAQTGLNYGYTF; cdr3_nt: TGTGCCAGCAGCGCCCAGACAGGTTTAAACTATGGCTACACCTTC; v_call: TRBV9; d_call: NA; clone_size: few; j_call: TRBJ1-2
cdr3_aa: CASSIGGPYNEQFF; cdr3_nt: TGTGCCAGTAGTATTGGCGGTCCCTACAATGAGCAGTTCTTC; v_call: TRBV19; d_call: NA; clone_size: NA; j_call: TRBJ2-1
cdr3_aa: CSVILTGLENNEQFF; cdr3_nt: TGCAGCGTTATTTTGACGGGACTAGAAAACAATGAGCAGTTCTTC; v_call: TRBV29-1; d_call: TRBD2; clone_size: NA; j_call: TRBJ2-1
cdr3_aa: CASSPGLAGTDTQYF; cdr3_nt: TGTGCCAGCTCACCTGGACTAGCGGGGACAGATACGCAGTATTTT; v_call: TRBV18; d_call: TRBD2; clone_size: many; j_call: TRBJ2-3
cdr3_aa: CASSHSLEEDTIYF; cdr3_nt: TGTGCCAGCAGCCATTCTTTAGAGGAGGACACCATATATTTT; v_call: TRBV7-2; d_call: NA; clone_size: many; j_call: TRBJ1-3
cdr3_aa: CASNLAGGGLGREQYF; cdr3_nt: TGCGCCAGTAACCTAGCGGGGGGCGGCCTTGGCCGCGAGCAGTACTTC; v_call: TRBV10-2; d_call: TRBD2; clone_size: NA; j_call: TRBJ2-7
cdr3_aa: CDSSKFPPDRAAPYEQYF; cdr3_nt: TGTGACAGCAGTAAATTCCCGCCGGACAGGGCGGCCCCCTACGAGCAGTACTTC; v_call: TRBV6-1; d_call: TRBD1; clone_size: few; j_call: TRBJ2-7
cdr3_aa: CASSPRQGEHQPQHF; cdr3_nt: TGTGCCAGCTCACCCCGGCAGGGGGAACATCAGCCCCAGCATTTT; v_call: TRBV18; d_call: TRBD1; clone_size: NA; j_call: TRBJ1-5
cdr3_aa: CSASQLRSGNEQFF; cdr3_nt: TGCAGTGCTAGTCAGTTAAGATCGGGCAATGAGCAGTTCTTC; v_call: TRBV20-1; d_call: NA; clone_size: few; j_call: TRBJ2-1
cdr3_aa: CAIRQSGANSYEQYF; cdr3_nt: TGTGCCATCAGGCAGTCAGGGGCTAACTCCTACGAGCAGTACTTC; v_call: TRBV10-3; d_call: NA; clone_size: NA; j_call: TRBJ2-7
cdr3_aa: CSVEAAGEGYTF; cdr3_nt: TGCAGCGTCGAAGCGGCAGGGGAAGGCTACACCTTC; v_call: TRBV29-1; d_call: NA; clone_size: NA; j_call: TRBJ1-2
cdr3_aa: CASSARDRVYNEQFF; cdr3_nt: TGTGCCAGCAGTGCTCGGGACAGGGTTTACAATGAGCAGTTCTTC; v_call: TRBV7-2; d_call: TRBD1; clone_size: NA; j_call: TRBJ2-1
cdr3_aa: CASSPGLAGEGFF; cdr3_nt: TGTGCCAGCTCACCCGGACTAGCGGGGGAGGGGTTCTTC; v_call: TRBV18; d_call: TRBD2; clone_size: NA; j_call: TRBJ2-1
cdr3_aa: CASSRTVGEKLFF; cdr3_nt: TGCGCCAGCAGCCGGACAGTTGGGGAAAAACTGTTTTTT; v_call: TRBV4-3; d_call: NA; clone_size: NA; j_call: TRBJ1-4
cdr3_aa: CASSLAGGAVAVPEQYF; cdr3_nt: TGTGCCAGCAGCTTAGCGGGGGGGGCCGTTGCTGTCCCCGAGCAGTACTTC; v_call: TRBV11-2; d_call: TRBD2; clone_size: few; j_call: TRBJ2-7
cdr3_aa: CSARAVSARRYNEQSF; cdr3_nt: TGCAGTGCTAGAGCGGTTTCGGCAAGGAGGTACAATGAGCAGTCCTTC; v_call: TRBV20-1; d_call: NA; clone_size: few; j_call: TRBJ2-1
cdr3_aa: CASSGGDLDEKLFF; cdr3_nt: TGTGCCAGCAGCGGGGGGGATTTGGATGAAAAACTGTTTTTT; v_call: TRBV9; d_call: NA; clone_size: few; j_call: TRBJ1-4
cdr3_aa: CASSYSQGAADTQYF; cdr3_nt: TGTGCCAGCAGTTACTCTCAGGGGGCTGCAGATACGCAGTATTTT; v_call: TRBV6-2/TRBV6-3; d_call: TRBD1; clone_size: NA; j_call: TRBJ2-3
cdr3_aa: CASSRYSSGGPNQPQHF; cdr3_nt: TGTGCCAGCAGTCGATACTCTTCCGGCGGGCCGAATCAGCCCCAGCATTTT; v_call: TRBV27; d_call: NA; clone_size: NA; j_call: TRBJ1-5
cdr3_aa: CASSLEAGGLFGFF; cdr3_nt: TGTGCCAGCAGCTTGGAAGCGGGGGGGCTATTTGGGTTCTTC; v_call: TRBV5-5; d_call: TRBD2; clone_size: few; j_call: TRBJ2-1
cdr3_aa: CAISAGGTDTQYF; cdr3_nt: TGTGCCATCAGTGCCGGTGGCACAGATACGCAGTATTTT; v_call: TRBV10-3; d_call: NA; clone_size: NA; j_call: TRBJ2-3
cdr3_aa: CASRFMTGGETQYF; cdr3_nt: TGTGCCAGCCGATTTATGACAGGGGGGGAGACCCAGTACTTC; v_call: TRBV28; d_call: TRBD1; clone_size: NA; j_call: TRBJ2-5
cdr3_aa: CASSQEAGTSGGQRETQYF; cdr3_nt: TGCGCCAGCAGCCAAGAGGCAGGGACTAGCGGGGGACAGAGAGAGACCCAGTACTTC; v_call: TRBV4-3; d_call: TRBD2; clone_size: many; j_call: TRBJ2-5